The 10 T cell receptor beta chains reported below all come from one sample, sequenced in a study of long-term antiretroviral therapy in people with HIV. The immunoSEQ assay was v3.0, run at survey level. TCRdb keeps only in-frame clones here, not all; method: immunoSEQ multiplex PCR. The table shows 23,000 or so clones, with roughly four fifths occurring only once. Specimen: unsorted PBMCs, collected 0.2 years after starting antiretroviral therapy. These receptors were taken from a woman in her thirties with HIV.

This clone appeared a few times. The chain links TRBV20-1 to TRBJ2-1; D is ambiguous. The length of the CDR3 is 11 residues. Germline CDR1 and CDR2: DFQATT and SNEGSKA (reference sequence). Trimming shortened V by 1 base and J by 7 bases, and 5 bases separated the two germline ends. The CDR3 DNA follows: TGCAGTGCTAGAGTCGGGAATGAGCAGTTCTTC. Protein product: CSARVGNEQFF.

The J gene is TRBJ1-1, the V gene TRBV5-1; 8 nucleotides agree with TRBD1. The CDR3 extends over 14 amino acids. V shed 4 bases, J shed 1 base, and the junction held 3 bases outside the gene matches. CDR1 SGHRS and CDR2 YFSETQ come from the germline V gene. CDR3 DNA: TGCGCCAGCAGCGCCGGGACAGGGAACACTGAAGCTTTCTTT. Translating it yields CASSAGTGNTEAFF.

The chain has TRBV12-5 and TRBJ2-1, with 9 positions matching TRBD2. This CDR3 has 18 amino acids. Germline CDR1 is LGHNT and CDR2 is FRNRAP. After removal of 2 bases from V and 6 bases from J, the junction contained 14 bases not matched to a gene. The CDR3 DNA is TGTGCTAGTGGTTTGACACTGGGCGGGGGGGCCGTTTTCAATGAGCAGTTCTTC. It yields the protein CASGLTLGGGAVFNEQFF.

The V gene is TRBV10-3, the J gene TRBJ1-2; TRBD1 agrees at 7 bases. From germline, CDR1 is ENHRY and CDR2 SYGVKD. Trimming removed 10 bases from V and 4 bases from J; junction bases left unmatched: 12. There are 14 residues in the CDR3. The CDR3 nucleotides are TGTGCCACCGAGGGAGCGGACAGGACCTATGGCTACACCTTC. Its protein is CATEGADRTYGYTF.

V and J are TRBV4-2 and TRBJ1-1; D ambiguous. CDR1 is LGHNA, CDR2 YNFKEQ, per germline. V lost 5 bases to trimming and J lost 8 bases, with 21 bases between them. The CDR3 runs to 15 residues. The DNA of the CDR3 is TGTGCCAGCAGCGTACGGAAGGGAGGTGACTCCGAAGCTTTCTTT. Translating it yields CASSVRKGGDSEAFF.

V and J are TRBV11-2 and TRBJ2-2; D unclear. Germline V gene sequence: CDR1 SGHAT, CDR2 FQNNGV. Deletions cut 5 bases from V and 4 bases from J, with 8 bases between. CDR3 length equals 13 residues. In DNA form, the CDR3 reads TGTGCCAGCAGCATAACGACCACCGGGGAGCTGTTTTTT. It yields the protein CASSITTTGELFF.

The V call is TRBV5-1, the J call TRBJ1-4; D call uncertain. The CDR3 spans 14 residues. V shed 0 bases and J shed 4 bases, with 7 bases lying between them. CDR1 is SGHRS, CDR2 YFSETQ, per germline. CDR3 region: CASSLGGLNEKLFF. The DNA of the CDR3 is TGCGCCAGCAGCTTGGGCGGGCTTAATGAAAAACTGTTTTTT.

Only one count was recorded for this clone. CDR3 protein: CASSPRGINGETQYF. The DNA of the CDR3 is TGTGCCAGTAGTCCAAGGGGGATTAATGGAGAGACCCAGTACTTC. The V gene is TRBV19, the J gene TRBJ2-5; the D gene is possibly TRBD1 (6 bases). Germline V gives CDR1 LNHDA, CDR2 SQIVND (reference sequence). Trimming shortened V by 5 bases and J by 4 bases, and 17 bases separated the two germline ends. The CDR3 extends over 15 amino acids.

The gene calls are TRBV6-6 and TRBJ1-1; D unresolved. This CDR3 has 13 amino acids. CDR1 and CDR2 from the germline V gene are MNHNY and SVGAGI (reference sequence). Trimming took off 5 bases at V and 0 bases at J, with 7 bases between the two ends. CDR3 nucleotides: TGTGCCAGCAGTGCGGACCTGAACACTGAAGCTTTCTTT. Translation gives CASSADLNTEAFF.

J is TRBJ2-2 and V is TRBV11-2, with D maybe TRBD2 (7 bases). The CDR3 loop spans 17 amino acids. Trimming took 8 bases from V and 0 from J, leaving 19 bases between them. Germline CDR1 and CDR2: SGHAT and FQNNGV. The CDR3 reads CASELKGGATNTGELFF. The DNA of the CDR3 is TGTGCCAGCGAACTCAAGGGGGGGGCAACGAACACCGGGGAGCTGTTTTTT. The full variable domain, with the rest looked up from reference TRBV11-2 and TRBJ2-2, is EAGVAQSPRYKIIEKRQSVAFWCNPISGHATLYWYQQILGQGPKLLIQFQNNGVVDDSQLPKDRFSAERLKGVDSTLKIQPAKLEDSAVYLCASELKGGATNTGELFFGEGSRLTVL.